This T cell receptor beta chain was documented in a study of early T cells in non-severe SARS-CoV-2 infection. Per the germline V gene, CDR1 is MGHDK and CDR2 is SYGVNS. V lost 0 bases, J lost 0 bases, and 10 bases lay in between. The CDR3 sequence is 16 residues long. This clonotype was detected many times. Using its own MiXCR run on the 5' RACE reads, TCRdb lists one record per CDR3 protein. The sample lists roughly 24,000 distinct CDR3 sequences, about 3.7% occurring once. The chain has TRBV25-1 and TRBJ2-3; maybe TRBD1 (5 bases). Material: whole blood. The source is an adult who was a healthcare worker with PCR-confirmed SARS-CoV-2 infection or an uninfected control (not recorded which). The CDR3 loop reads CASSEYGRASTDTQYF. Here the CDR3 DNA reads TGTGCCAGCAGTGAATATGGCAGGGCTAGCACAGATACGCAGTATTTT.